What follows is one TCR beta chain and its context. The data stem from a study of blood T cell repertoires in COVID-19. Profiling relied on immunoSEQ multiplex PCR, and the TCRdb table lists in-frame clones only, not all of them. Counted here are nearly 110,000 clones, over 60% occurring once; the ten biggest clones make up about 4.3%. V was pared by 3 bases and J by 2 bases, with 5 bases between. CDR3 length: 12 residues. The germline gives CDR1 SGHKS, CDR2 YYEKEE (reference sequence). The genes are TRBV5-5 and TRBJ1-2; D not certain. Specimen: peripheral blood. This sequence was found in a man between 65 and 80 years old with acute or convalescent COVID-19. In DNA form, the CDR3 reads TGTGCCAGCAGCTACTCGAACTATGGCTACACCTTC. As protein: CASSYSNYGYTF.